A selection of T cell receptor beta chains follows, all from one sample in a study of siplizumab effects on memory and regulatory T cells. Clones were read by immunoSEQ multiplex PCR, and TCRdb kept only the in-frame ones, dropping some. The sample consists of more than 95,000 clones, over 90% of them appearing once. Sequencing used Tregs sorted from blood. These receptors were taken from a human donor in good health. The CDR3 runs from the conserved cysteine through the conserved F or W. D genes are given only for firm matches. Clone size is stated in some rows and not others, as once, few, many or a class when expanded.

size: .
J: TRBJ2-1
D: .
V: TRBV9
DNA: TGTGCCAGCAGCTTGGGTTTCTATGAGCAGTTCTTC
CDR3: CASSLGFYEQFF

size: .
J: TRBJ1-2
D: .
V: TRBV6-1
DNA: TGTGCCAGCAGTCAAAGGCTAGGCTATGGCTACACCTTC
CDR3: CASSQRLGYGYTF

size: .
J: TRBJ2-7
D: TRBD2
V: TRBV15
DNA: TGTGCCACCAGCAGAGAATGGGCGGGGGGCTACGAGCAGTACTTC
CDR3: CATSREWAGGYEQYF

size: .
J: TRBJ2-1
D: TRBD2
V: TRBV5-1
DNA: TGCGCCAGCAGCTTGGAGGTTCTAGCGGGTTTTCAAAAGGAGCAGTTCTTC
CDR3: CASSLEVLAGFQKEQFF

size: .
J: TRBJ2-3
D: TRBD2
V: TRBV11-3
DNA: TGTGCCAGCAGCGCCCGCGGGGGGGCAGGGACAGATACGCAGTATTTT
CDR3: CASSARGGAGTDTQYF

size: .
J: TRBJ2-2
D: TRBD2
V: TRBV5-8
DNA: TGTGCCAGCAGCATTACATTCCTTAGCGGGGGTACCGGGGAGCTGTTTTTT
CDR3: CASSITFLSGGTGELFF

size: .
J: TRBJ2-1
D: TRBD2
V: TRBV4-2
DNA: TGTGCCAGCAGCCCCCGGACTAGCGGGAGTCCTGACAATGAGCAGTTCTTC
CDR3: CASSPRTSGSPDNEQFF

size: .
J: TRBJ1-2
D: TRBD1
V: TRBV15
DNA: TGTGCCACCAGCAGCCATACCACAGGGGTGTATGGCTACACCTTC
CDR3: CATSSHTTGVYGYTF

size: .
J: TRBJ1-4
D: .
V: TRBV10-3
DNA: TGTGCCATCAGCGCAGGGAAGACAACTAATGAAAAACTGTTTTTT
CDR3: CAISAGKTTNEKLFF

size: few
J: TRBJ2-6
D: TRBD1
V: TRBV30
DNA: TGTGCCTGGATTTCGGGACAGGGGTGGGCTGGGGCCAACGTCCTGACTTTC
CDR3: CAWISGQGWAGANVLTF

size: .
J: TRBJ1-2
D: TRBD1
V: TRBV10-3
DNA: TGTGCCATCAGATCTCTGACAGGGGGCTATGGCTACACCTTC
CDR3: CAIRSLTGGYGYTF

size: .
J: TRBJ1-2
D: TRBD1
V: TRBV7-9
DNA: TGTGCCAGCAGCTTAGTGACTGGACAGGGAAGACCCTATGGCTACACCTTC
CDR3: CASSLVTGQGRPYGYTF

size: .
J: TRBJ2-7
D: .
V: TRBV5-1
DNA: TGCGCCAGCAAGAGACTAGACACCTACGAGCAGTACTTC
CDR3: CASKRLDTYEQYF

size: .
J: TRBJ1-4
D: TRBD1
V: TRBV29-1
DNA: TGCAGCGCGGGACAGGGGGTTGGAGAAAAACTGTTTTTT
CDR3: CSAGQGVGEKLFF

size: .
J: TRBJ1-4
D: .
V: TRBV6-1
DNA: TGTGCCAGCAGTATCCGGGACAACAATGAAAAACTGTTTTTT
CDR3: CASSIRDNNEKLFF

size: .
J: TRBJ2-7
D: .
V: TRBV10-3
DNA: TGTGCCATCAGCCGGGGCGTGGGTTACGAGCAGTACTTC
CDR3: CAISRGVGYEQYF

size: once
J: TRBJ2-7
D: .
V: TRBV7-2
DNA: TGTGCCAGCAGCTTGGAGGTTGGCGGGACCTACGAGCAGTACTTC
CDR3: CASSLEVGGTYEQYF

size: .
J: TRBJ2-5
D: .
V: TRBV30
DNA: TGTGCCTGGAGTCTAGGAGTTGAGACCCAGTACTTC
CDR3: CAWSLGVETQYF

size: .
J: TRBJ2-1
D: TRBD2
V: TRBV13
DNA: TGTGCCAGCAGCTTACGGGGAGCGGGAGCGGCCTACAATGAGCAGTTCTTC
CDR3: CASSLRGAGAAYNEQFF

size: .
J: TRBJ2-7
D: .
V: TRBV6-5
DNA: TGTGCCAGCAGTGCACAGGGTTGGGACGAGCAGTACTTC
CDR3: CASSAQGWDEQYF

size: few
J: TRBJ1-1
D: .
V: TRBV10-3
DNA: TGTGCCACCAGAGGACGCACTGAAGCTTTCTTT
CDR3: CATRGRTEAFF